Each of the 11 T cell receptor beta chains below was sequenced from the same sample in a study of T cell responses to AZD1222 COVID-19 vaccine. TCRdb's copy holds only in-frame clones and misses some; the assay was immunoSEQ multiplex PCR. The sample yields roughly 150,000 clones, roughly 90% seen once. Sequencing used peripheral blood, obtained 28 days after the second AZD1222 dose. These receptors all stem from an adult who received the AZD1222 COVID-19 vaccine.

This sequence joins TRBV19 and TRBJ2-3; 8 bases fit TRBD2. V was pared by 3 bases and J by 1 base, with 9 bases of the junction left unmatched. The CDR3 loop spans 17 amino acids. Germline loops: CDR1 LNHDA, CDR2 SQIVND (reference sequence). DNA for the CDR3: TGTGCCAGTAGTATCGATATTAGCGGGGTCCGCACAGATACGCAGTATTTT. It is translated as CASSIDISGVRTDTQYF.

The chain couples TRBV6-5 to TRBJ2-7, with TRBD1 as a possible D gene (6 bases). Per germline, CDR1 MNHEY and CDR2 SVGAGI. CDR3 length: 16 residues. Trimming removed 2 bases from V and 1 base from J, with 15 bases in between. CDR3 residues: CASSYPTGLPSYEQYF. The CDR3 coding sequence is TGTGCCAGCAGTTACCCAACAGGGCTACCTTCCTACGAGCAGTACTTC.

The chain links TRBV2 to TRBJ2-1; a possible D gene is TRBD2 (6 bases). Trimming cost V 5 bases and J 9 bases, with 14 bases left between them. Germline V CDR1 and CDR2: SNHLY, FYNNEI. CDR3 length: 13 residues. CDR3 protein: CASSLLTRAEQFF. CDR3 sequence (DNA): TGTGCCAGCAGTCTTCTGACTAGGGCTGAGCAGTTCTTC.

The chain joins TRBV7-9 to TRBJ2-7, with D possibly being TRBD1 (7 bases). This CDR3 comprises 13 residues. Looked up from germline, CDR1 is SEHNR and CDR2 is FQNEAQ (reference sequence). The ends were cut back, 2 bases at V and 4 bases at J, with 9 bases in the middle. The DNA for the CDR3 is TGTGCCAGCAGCTTACCAGGGGGGTACGAGCAGTACTTC. Encoded protein: CASSLPGGYEQYF.

This chain joins TRBV9 and TRBJ2-1; TRBD2 matches 10 bases. The length of the CDR3 is 19 residues. After removal of 0 bases from V and 7 bases from J, the junction contained 16 bases not matched to a gene. Germline V gives CDR1 SGDLS, CDR2 YYNGEE. The CDR3 DNA sequence: TGTGCCAGCAGCGTAGAACCCAGCGGGAGGGCCAATTGGGGGAATGAGCAGTTCTTC. Translation: CASSVEPSGRANWGNEQFF. The entire variable domain, with the rest obtained from reference TRBV9 and TRBJ2-1, is as follows: DSGVTQTPKHLITATGQRVTLRCSPRSGDLSVYWYQQSLDQGLQFLIQYYNGEERAKGNILERFSAQQFPDLHSELNLSSLELGDSALYFCASSVEPSGRANWGNEQFFGPGTRLTVL.

This chain uses TRBV5-1 with TRBJ1-6; TRBD1 matches 9 bases. V trimming: 4 bases; J trimming: 7 bases; junction bases outside the gene matches: 6. Germline V gene sequence: CDR1 SGHRS, CDR2 YFSETQ. This CDR3 spans 15 amino acids. CDR3 sequence reads: CASSEPGQGNSPLHF. CDR3 in DNA: TGCGCCAGCAGCGAACCGGGACAGGGAAATTCACCCCTCCACTTT.

The rearrangement uses TRBV19 and TRBJ1-5, with D unresolved. Germline values: CDR1 LNHDA, CDR2 SQIVND (reference sequence). Trimming took 9 bases from V and 2 from J, leaving 8 bases between them. The CDR3 length is 12 residues. This chain's CDR3 is CASYGGNQPQHF. CDR3 nucleotide sequence: TGTGCCAGCTACGGGGGCAATCAGCCCCAGCATTTT.

The CDR3 loop reads CASSQEDFYTGELFF. The CDR3 nucleotides are TGTGCCAGCAGCCAAGAAGATTTTTACACCGGGGAGCTGTTTTTT. The chain combines TRBV4-2 with TRBJ2-2; D call uncertain. V lost 0 bases to trimming and J lost 3 bases, with 8 bases between them. Germline V lookup: CDR1 LGHNA, CDR2 YNFKEQ. The length of the CDR3 is 15 residues.

This rearrangement joins TRBV6-5 to TRBJ1-1; D is undetermined. From germline, CDR1 is MNHEY and CDR2 SVGAGI. The CDR3 loop spans 16 amino acids. Trimming cost V 0 bases and J 3 bases, with 14 bases left between them. CDR3 sequence reads: CASSYSVSNGDTEAFF. The DNA for the CDR3 is TGTGCCAGCAGTTACTCGGTTTCCAACGGAGACACTGAAGCTTTCTTT.

This clone was seen at least ten times. CDR3 in DNA: TGTGCCAGCAGTGAAGCGGGGACTAATGAAAAACTGTTTTTT. Its translation is CASSEAGTNEKLFF. The chain uses TRBV6-1 and TRBJ1-4; D gene ambiguous. Trimming removed 0 bases from V and 2 bases from J, with 4 bases in between. The CDR3 contains 14 residues. Germline V gene data show CDR1 as MNHNS and CDR2 as SASEGT.

The chain employs TRBV27 and TRBJ1-2, with TRBD1 matching 9 bases. The germline V gene has CDR1 MNHEY and CDR2 SMNVEV (reference sequence). Germline trimming cut 5 bases from V and 7 bases from J; bases unmatched to any gene: 20. CDR3 size: 18 residues. The CDR3 nucleotides read TGTGCCAGCAGTAACTACGCCCGACCGGGACAGGGAAGCGGTGGCTACACCTTC. Translated, it gives CASSNYARPGQGSGGYTF.